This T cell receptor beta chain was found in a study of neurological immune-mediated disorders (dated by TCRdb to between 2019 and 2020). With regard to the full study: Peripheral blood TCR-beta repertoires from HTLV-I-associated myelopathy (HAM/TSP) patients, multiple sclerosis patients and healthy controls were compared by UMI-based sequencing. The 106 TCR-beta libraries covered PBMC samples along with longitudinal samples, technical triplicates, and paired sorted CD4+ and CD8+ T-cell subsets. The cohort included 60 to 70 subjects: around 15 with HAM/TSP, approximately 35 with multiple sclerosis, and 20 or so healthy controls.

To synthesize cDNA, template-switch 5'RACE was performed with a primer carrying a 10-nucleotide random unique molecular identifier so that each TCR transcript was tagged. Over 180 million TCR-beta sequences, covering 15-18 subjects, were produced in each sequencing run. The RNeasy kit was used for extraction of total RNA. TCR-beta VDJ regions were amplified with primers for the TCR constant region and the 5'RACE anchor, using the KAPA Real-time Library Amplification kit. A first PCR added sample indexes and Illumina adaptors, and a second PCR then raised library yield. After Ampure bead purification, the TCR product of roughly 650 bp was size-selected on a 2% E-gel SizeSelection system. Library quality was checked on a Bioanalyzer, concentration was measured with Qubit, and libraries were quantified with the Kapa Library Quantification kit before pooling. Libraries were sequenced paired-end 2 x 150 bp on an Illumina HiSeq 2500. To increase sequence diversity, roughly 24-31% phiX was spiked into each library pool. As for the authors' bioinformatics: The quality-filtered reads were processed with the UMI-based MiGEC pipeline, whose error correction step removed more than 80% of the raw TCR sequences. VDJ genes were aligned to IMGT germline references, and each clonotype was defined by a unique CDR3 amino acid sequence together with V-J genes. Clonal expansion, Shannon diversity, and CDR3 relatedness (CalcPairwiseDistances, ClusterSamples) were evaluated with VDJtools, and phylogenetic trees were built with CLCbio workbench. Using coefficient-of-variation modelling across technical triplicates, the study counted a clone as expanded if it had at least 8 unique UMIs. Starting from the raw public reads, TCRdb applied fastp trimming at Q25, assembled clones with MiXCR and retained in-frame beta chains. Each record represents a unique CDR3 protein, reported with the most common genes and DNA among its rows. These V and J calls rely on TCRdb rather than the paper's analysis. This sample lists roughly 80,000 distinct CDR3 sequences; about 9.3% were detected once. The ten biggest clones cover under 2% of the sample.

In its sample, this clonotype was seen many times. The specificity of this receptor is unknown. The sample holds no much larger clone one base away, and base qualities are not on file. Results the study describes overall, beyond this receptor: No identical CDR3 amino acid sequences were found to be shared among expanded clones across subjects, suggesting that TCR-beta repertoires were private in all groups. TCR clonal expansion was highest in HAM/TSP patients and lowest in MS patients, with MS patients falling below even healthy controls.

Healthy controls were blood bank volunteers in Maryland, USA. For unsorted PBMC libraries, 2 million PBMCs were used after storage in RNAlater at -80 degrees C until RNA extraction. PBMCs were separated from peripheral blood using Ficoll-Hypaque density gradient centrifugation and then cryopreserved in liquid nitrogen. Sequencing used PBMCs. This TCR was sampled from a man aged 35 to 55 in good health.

The DNA is TGTGCCAGCAGTTACTCGGACGGATTCAACTATGGCTACACCTTC. Its translation is CASSYSDGFNYGYTF. The rearrangement combines TRBV6-5 with TRBJ1-2, with the D gene uncertain. The CDR3 contains 15 residues, cysteine and phenylalanine counted. The kept DNA is CDR3 alone, 45 bases in frame from the first base. According to the germline V gene, CDR1 reads MNHEY and CDR2 reads SVGAGI. A distance of 10 bases separates the germline ends of V and J, which lose 0 bases and 2 bases respectively.